This T cell receptor (beta chain) was captured by sequencing in a study of blood T cells in healthy people across ages. As for the study in general: The capture of about one barcoded beta molecule per two T cells was achieved by template switching.

A J-beta primer mix and a sample-barcoded 5' primer were used in a second PCR of roughly 7 to 12 cycles. TCRdb reprocessed the 5' RACE reads with MiXCR, giving one entry per CDR3 protein. The sample shows more than 1 million distinct CDR3 sequences, around 45% of them seen only once. Germline assignment: CDR1 LNHNV and CDR2 YYDKDF (reference sequence). Trimming stripped 5 bases from V and 5 bases from J, with 18 bases between. This CDR3 is 15 amino acids long. This clonotype originated in a woman aged 60-75 years in good health. The chain links TRBV15 to TRBJ1-2; unclear D gene. The sequenced sample was blood. The CDR3 coding sequence is TGTGCCACCAGCCGAAGGTCCGAAACCCCGTATGGCTACACCTTC. Its protein product is CATSRRSETPYGYTF.